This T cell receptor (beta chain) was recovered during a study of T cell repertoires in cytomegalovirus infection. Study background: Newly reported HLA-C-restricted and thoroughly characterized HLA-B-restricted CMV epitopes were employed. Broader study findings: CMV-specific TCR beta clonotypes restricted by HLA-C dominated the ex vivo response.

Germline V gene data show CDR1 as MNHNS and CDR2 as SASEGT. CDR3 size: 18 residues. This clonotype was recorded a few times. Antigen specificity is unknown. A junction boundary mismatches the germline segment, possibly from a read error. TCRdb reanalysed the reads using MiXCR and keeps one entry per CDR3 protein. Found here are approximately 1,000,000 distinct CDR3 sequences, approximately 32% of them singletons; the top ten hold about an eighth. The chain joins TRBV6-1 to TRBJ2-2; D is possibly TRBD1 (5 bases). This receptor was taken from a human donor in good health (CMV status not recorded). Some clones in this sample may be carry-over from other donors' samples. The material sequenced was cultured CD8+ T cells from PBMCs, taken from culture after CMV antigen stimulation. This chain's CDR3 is CASREGDGYRASAGELFF. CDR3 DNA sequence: TGTGCCAGCAGGGAAGGGGATGGGTATCGGGCATCGGCCGGGGAGCTGTTTTTT.